The 18 T cell receptor beta chains listed next were all sequenced from one sample in a study of shared clonotypes between healthy human individuals. This table comes from immunoSEQ multiplex PCR, and its TCRdb copy is limited to in-frame clones, with some not included. The repertoire includes 2 million to 2.5 million clones, approximately 94% of them detected once, and roughly 0.13% sits in the top ten. The sequenced material came from naive CD4+ T cells sorted from blood. Subset in this sample: CD45RA+ positively selected. All receptors come from a man aged 18 to 30 in good health.

V gene TRBV9 combines with J gene TRBJ1-1; D not certain. Germline values: CDR1 SGDLS, CDR2 YYNGEE. The CDR3 covers 13 residues. V lost 2 bases to trimming and J lost 3 bases, with 8 bases between them. The chain's CDR3 is CASSVDTDTEAFF. The CDR3 nucleotides are TGTGCCAGCAGCGTCGACACAGACACTGAAGCTTTCTTT.

The chain carries TRBV6-5 and TRBJ2-3; D gene ambiguous. Germline V gene lookup returns CDR1 MNHEY and CDR2 SVGAGI. The CDR3 sequence is 13 residues long. Trimming stripped 7 bases from V and 6 bases from J, with 14 bases between. The CDR3 spells CASTPGPTDTQYF. CDR3 bases: TGTGCCAGCACCCCCGGGCCGACGGATACGCAGTATTTT.

The chain couples TRBV2 to TRBJ1-6, with D possibly TRBD1 on 5 matching bases. The CDR3 covers 14 residues. Per the germline V gene, CDR1 is SNHLY and CDR2 is FYNNEI. Trimming took off 6 bases at V and 10 bases at J, with 16 bases between the two ends. CDR3 coding DNA: TGTGCCAGCAGAAGTTCCCAGGGCACCTCACCCCTCCACTTT. This codes for CASRSSQGTSPLHF.

The chain combines TRBV6-5 with TRBJ1-2; D might be TRBD1 (5 bases). V was cut by 4 bases and J by 2 bases, with 8 bases left in between. Germline V gene data show CDR1 as MNHEY and CDR2 as SVGAGI. The CDR3 runs 13 residues. This CDR3 is CASSLGGNYGYTF. CDR3 nucleotides: TGTGCCAGCAGTTTGGGGGGGAACTATGGCTACACCTTC.

This clone showed up just once. This chain connects TRBV28 to TRBJ1-5, with 7 bases identical to TRBD1. CDR3 length: 15 amino acids. The ends lost 5 bases at V and 7 bases at J; junction bases unmatched: 11. Germline-derived CDR1 and CDR2 are MDHEN and SYDVKM. CDR3 DNA sequence: TGTGCCAGCAGTCCAATGACAGGGCCGGGGCAGCCCCAGCATTTT. This codes for CASSPMTGPGQPQHF.

This chain links TRBV15 with TRBJ1-1, with no clear D. Germline CDR1 reads LNHNV; CDR2 reads YYDKDF (reference sequence). The CDR3 length is 13 residues. Trimming left V 4 bases short and J 4 bases short, with 10 bases between. The CDR3 protein is CATSIGKSTEAFF. The CDR3 nucleotides read TGTGCCACCAGCATAGGGAAGTCCACTGAAGCTTTCTTT.

V gene TRBV7-8 combines with J gene TRBJ1-1; 7 nucleotides line up with TRBD1. The junction had 5 bases not matched to a gene; V was cut back by 10 bases and J by 3 bases. This CDR3 spans 12 amino acids. The germline V gene has CDR1 SGHVS and CDR2 FQNEAQ. As DNA, the CDR3 is TGTGCCACCACGACAGGGTACACTGAAGCTTTCTTT. Protein product: CATTTGYTEAFF.

The rearrangement links TRBV7-9 to TRBJ1-4; no clear D. This CDR3 is 15 amino acids long. V was clipped by 5 bases and J by 0 bases, with 10 bases between them. In germline, CDR1 is SEHNR, CDR2 FQNEAQ (reference sequence). The CDR3 nucleotides are TGTGCCAGCAGCCAAAGCGGTCCAACTAATGAAAAACTGTTTTTT. It yields the protein CASSQSGPTNEKLFF.

Details on this clone: In the same sample, other DNA sequences code for this CDR3. The CDR3 DNA sequence: TGTGCCAGCGACAGGGGGGGCGAGACCCAGTACTTC. Protein sequence: CASDRGGETQYF. The chain is built from TRBV30 and TRBJ2-5, with 9 bases matching TRBD1. V gave up 8 bases and J gave up 5 bases; unmatched junction bases: 6. The CDR3 totals 12 residues. Germline V gene sequence: CDR1 GTSNPN, CDR2 SVGIG (reference sequence).

Comments on this clone: This CDR3 is missing its conserved last phenylalanine or tryptophan, likely due to a read error. The DNA is left out, because the CDR3 cannot be placed on it with certainty; the CDR3 is given as TCRdb lists it. The rearrangement links TRBV10-1 to TRBJ2-7; the table's D call of TRBD1 was not tested on the DNA. Germline-derived CDR1 and CDR2 are WNHNN and SYGVQD (reference sequence). The CDR3 is 10 amino acids long, termini counted. CDR3 amino acids: CASSESGSLI.

The chain's CDR3 is CASGLVRGAETCEQYF. CDR3 DNA: TGTGCTAGTGGTTTGGTACGGGGGGCCGAAACCTGCGAGCAGTACTTC. V and J are TRBV12-5 and TRBJ2-7; tentative D call: TRBD2 (7 bases). Germline loops: CDR1 LGHNT, CDR2 FRNRAP. Deletions cut 0 bases from V and 6 bases from J, with 18 bases between. The CDR3 totals 16 residues.

This chain uses TRBV7-2 with TRBJ2-1, with TRBD2 matching over 7 bases. This CDR3 contains 15 residues. Germline V lookup: CDR1 SGHTA, CDR2 FQGNSA. J gave up 4 bases and V 7 bases, and 10 bases lay outside the gene matches. CDR3 residues: CASIRAGSSYNEQFF. In DNA, the CDR3 is TGTGCCAGCATCCGAGCGGGATCCAGTTACAATGAGCAGTTCTTC.

In this sample, this clone turned up once. The V gene is TRBV5-1, the J gene TRBJ1-2, with 8 nucleotides matching TRBD1. Trimming cost V 5 bases and J 8 bases; bases outside gene matches: 8. This CDR3 region has 13 residues. Germline V gene data show CDR1 as SGHRS and CDR2 as YFSETQ. For the CDR3, the DNA is TGCGCCAGCAGTTATGACAGGGGTCCGGGCTACACCTTC. This encodes CASSYDRGPGYTF.

The chain combines TRBV5-1 with TRBJ1-1; possibly TRBD1 for D (5 bases). The CDR3 runs 15 residues. Trimming shortened V by 3 bases and J by 0 bases, and 12 bases separated the two germline ends. In germline, CDR1 is SGHRS, CDR2 YFSETQ. The CDR3 nucleotides read TGCGCCAGCAGCTCACAGACAGCCCTGAACACTGAAGCTTTCTTT. As protein: CASSSQTALNTEAFF.

The rearrangement links TRBV27 to TRBJ2-2; D perhaps matches TRBD1 (6 bases). Per germline, CDR1 MNHEY and CDR2 SMNVEV (reference sequence). The ends were cut back, 5 bases at V and 1 base at J, with 14 bases in the middle. The CDR3 sequence is 16 residues long. The CDR3, as DNA: TGTGCCAGCAGTACCGACAGGCCCCGGAACACCGGGGAGCTGTTTTTT. Translation gives CASSTDRPRNTGELFF.

About this clone: The sample carries other DNA sequences with the same CDR3. The chain couples TRBV6-1 to TRBJ1-1; D might be TRBD1 (5 bases). There are 14 residues in the CDR3. Trimming took 3 bases from V and 5 from J, leaving 13 bases between them. CDR1 is MNHNS and CDR2 is SASEGT in the germline V gene. CDR3 sequence (DNA): TGTGCCAGCAGTGAGCAGGGTGGAGGTACTGAAGCTTTCTTT. Protein sequence: CASSEQGGGTEAFF.

The genes are TRBV18 and TRBJ1-2; D might be TRBD1 (5 bases). This CDR3 region has 16 residues. V lost 1 base and J 1 base, leaving 13 bases between the germline ends. CDR1 is KGHSH, CDR2 LQKENI, per germline. The CDR3 loop is CASSPQTASYNYGYTF. The DNA for the CDR3 is TGTGCCAGCTCACCACAGACAGCGTCTTATAACTATGGCTACACCTTC. The entire variable domain, with the rest obtained from reference TRBV18 and TRBJ1-2, is as follows: NAGVMQNPRHLVRRRGQEARLRCSPMKGHSHVYWYRQLPEEGLKFMVYLQKENIIDESGMPKERFSAEFPKEGPSILRIQQVVRGDSAAYFCASSPQTASYNYGYTFGSGTRLTVV.

V and J are TRBV19 and TRBJ2-7; D could derive from TRBD1 or TRBD2 (5 bases each). Germline V gene sequence: CDR1 LNHDA, CDR2 SQIVND (reference sequence). The CDR3 is 13 amino acids. V shed 8 bases and J shed 4 bases, with 15 bases lying between them. This CDR3 reads CASSLTEGYEQYF. CDR3 in DNA: TGTGCCAGTTCCCTAACAGAGGGGTACGAGCAGTACTTC.